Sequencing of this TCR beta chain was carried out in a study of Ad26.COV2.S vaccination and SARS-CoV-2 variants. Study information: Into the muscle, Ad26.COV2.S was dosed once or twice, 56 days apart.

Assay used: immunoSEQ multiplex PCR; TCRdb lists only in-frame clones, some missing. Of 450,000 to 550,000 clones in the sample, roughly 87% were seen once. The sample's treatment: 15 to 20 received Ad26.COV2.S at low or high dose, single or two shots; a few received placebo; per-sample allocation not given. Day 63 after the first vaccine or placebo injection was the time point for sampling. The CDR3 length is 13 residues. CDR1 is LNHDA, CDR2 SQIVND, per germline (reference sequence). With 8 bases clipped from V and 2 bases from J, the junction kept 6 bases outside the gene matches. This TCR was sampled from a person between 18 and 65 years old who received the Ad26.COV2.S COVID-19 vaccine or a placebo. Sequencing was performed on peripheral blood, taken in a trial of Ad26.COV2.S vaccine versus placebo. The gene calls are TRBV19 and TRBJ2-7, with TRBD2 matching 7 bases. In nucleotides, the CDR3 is TGTGCCAGTCGACCGGGGGGAGCCTACGAGCAGTACTTC. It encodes CASRPGGAYEQYF.